A single sample is the source of the 2 T cell receptor beta chains below, sequenced in a study of cytomegalovirus exposure and HLA in healthy donors. Amplification used 60 Vbeta primers and 13 Jbeta primers. Assay used: immunoSEQ multiplex PCR; TCRdb lists only in-frame clones, some missing. This table holds about 120,000 clones, roughly 80% found once. The sequencing input was PBMCs. The receptors shown here come from a female donor in good health and CMV-seropositive.

This clone is a singleton in its sample. This chain joins TRBV9 and TRBJ2-3; D is perhaps TRBD1 (6 bases). The CDR3 contains 15 residues. The ends were cut back, 2 bases at V and 1 base at J, with 11 bases in the middle. CDR1 and CDR2 from the germline V gene are SGDLS and YYNGEE. The CDR3 is CASSVAGVRTDTQYF. Written as DNA, the CDR3 is TGTGCCAGCAGCGTTGCAGGGGTACGCACAGATACGCAGTATTTT.

There are a few counts of this clone. The chain's CDR3 is CASSPDTGVGTEAFF. The CDR3, as DNA: TGCGCCAGCAGCCCAGATACGGGGGTGGGCACTGAAGCTTTCTTT. This sequence joins TRBV5-1 and TRBJ1-1; maybe TRBD1 (5 bases). CDR1 SGHRS and CDR2 YFSETQ come from the germline V gene. This CDR3 is built from 15 residues. Between the trimmed V and J ends, which lost 4 bases and 4 bases, there was a span of 17 bases.